The 27 T cell receptor beta chains presented below share a single source sample, sequenced in a study of PD-1 blockade in classical Hodgkin lymphoma. TCRdb's table, derived via immunoSEQ multiplex PCR, lists solely in-frame clones and lacks some. The table has 70,000 to 80,000 clones, 93% seen once. Every single patient, without exception, relapsed after autologous stem cell transplantation, and brentuximab vedotin exposure varied. The sample consisted of peripheral blood mononuclear cells (PBMCs), taken at baseline. The receptors stem from a human donor with classical Hodgkin lymphoma.

The gene calls are TRBV7-9 and TRBJ1-6; D possibly corresponds to TRBD1 (5 bases). In germline, CDR1 is SEHNR, CDR2 FQNEAQ (reference sequence). CDR3 size: 15 residues. Deletions cut 5 bases from V and 10 bases from J, with 18 bases between. The CDR3 protein is CASSREPGRGSPLHF. In nucleotides, the CDR3 is TGTGCCAGCAGCCGAGAACCGGGGCGCGGATCACCCCTCCACTTT.

This chain links TRBV5-1 with TRBJ2-1; D possibly corresponds to TRBD2 (5 bases). Trimming took off 0 bases at V and 2 bases at J, with 9 bases between the two ends. The CDR3 spans 15 residues. Germline lookup yields CDR1 SGHRS and CDR2 YFSETQ. For the CDR3, the DNA is TGCGCCAGCAGCTTGGCAGCGGTAGCCTACAATGAGCAGTTCTTC. As protein: CASSLAAVAYNEQFF.

V usage is TRBV7-8 and J usage is TRBJ2-7; tentatively, D is TRBD1 or TRBD2 (5 bases each). CDR1 is SGHVS and CDR2 is FQNEAQ in the germline V gene. V lost 2 bases and J 2 bases, leaving 10 bases between the germline ends. This CDR3 has 14 residues. The CDR3 DNA follows: TGTGCCAGCAGCTTAAGTCTGGGGGCCTACGAGCAGTACTTC. Translated, it gives CASSLSLGAYEQYF.

The DNA of the CDR3 is TGTGCCAGCAGGCCCGGACTAGCGGGTACTTGGGAGCAGTACTTC. Translation gives CASRPGLAGTWEQYF. V gene TRBV7-9 combines with J gene TRBJ2-7; 11 bases agree with TRBD2. J lost 7 bases, V lost 6 bases, and 11 bases had no gene match. Germline CDR1 is SEHNR and CDR2 is FQNEAQ (reference sequence). The CDR3 has 15 residues.

The V call is TRBV6-1, the J call TRBJ2-1, with 12 positions matching TRBD2. This CDR3 spans 15 amino acids. After removal of 3 bases from V and 9 bases from J, the junction contained 6 bases not matched to a gene. Germline values: CDR1 MNHNS, CDR2 SASEGT. The CDR3 sequence: CASSEALAGGGEQFF. The CDR3 DNA is TGTGCCAGCAGTGAGGCGCTAGCGGGGGGGGGTGAGCAGTTCTTC.

The chain links TRBV30 to TRBJ1-4; D call uncertain. Trimming stripped 4 bases from V and 7 bases from J, with 4 bases between. The CDR3 is 10 residues long. Germline CDR1 GTSNPN, CDR2 SVGIG (reference sequence). CDR3 nucleotide sequence: TGTGCCTGGAATGGTGAAAAACTGTTTTTT. It is translated as CAWNGEKLFF.

DNA for the CDR3: TGTGCCAGCAGAGGGGACAGTAATGAAAAACTGTTTTTT. Protein sequence: CASRGDSNEKLFF. This sequence joins TRBV2 and TRBJ1-4; 7 bases line up with TRBD1. Looked up from germline, CDR1 is SNHLY and CDR2 is FYNNEI. Trimming at V came to 6 bases and at J to 4 bases, leaving 2 bases not matched to a gene. The CDR3 sequence is 13 residues long.

The chain recombines TRBV11-2 with TRBJ1-5, with D possibly being TRBD1 (5 bases). Trimming took 0 bases from V and 3 from J, leaving 6 bases between them. This CDR3 spans 14 amino acids. The germline gives CDR1 SGHAT, CDR2 FQNNGV. CDR3 nucleotides: TGTGCCAGCAGCTTAGAGGGACTCAATCAGCCCCAGCATTTT. Translation: CASSLEGLNQPQHF.

The chain links TRBV7-7 to TRBJ1-5; a possible D gene is TRBD1 (5 bases). V was trimmed by 2 bases and J by 6 bases, leaving 26 bases between them. CDR3 size: 19 residues. In germline, CDR1 is SSHAT, CDR2 FNYEAQ (reference sequence). For the CDR3, the DNA is TGTGCCAGCAGCTTAATATCAGGGCCGATCTTAACTAGGAGTCAGCCCCAGCATTTT. As protein: CASSLISGPILTRSQPQHF.

This chain links TRBV27 with TRBJ1-4, with D unclear. CDR1 MNHEY and CDR2 SMNVEV come from the germline V gene (reference sequence). The CDR3 runs to 18 residues. Trimming shortened V by 6 bases and J by 6 bases, and 26 bases separated the two germline ends. The CDR3 region is CASSPIYGSPGGYEKLFF. In DNA form, the CDR3 reads TGTGCCAGCAGCCCAATTTATGGTTCTCCTGGCGGTTATGAAAAACTGTTTTTT.

This chain connects TRBV30 to TRBJ2-5; D remains unclear. Germline CDR1 GTSNPN, CDR2 SVGIG (reference sequence). The CDR3 is 11 amino acids. V was cut by 4 bases and J by 2 bases, with 5 bases left in between. The CDR3 here is CAWNLQETQYF. CDR3 bases: TGTGCCTGGAACTTACAAGAGACCCAGTACTTC. Based on the CDR3 plus reference TRBV30 and TRBJ2-5, the full variable domain is SQTIHQWPATLVQPVGSPLSLECTVEGTSNPNLYWYRQAAGRGLQLLFYSVGIGQISSEVPQNLSASRPQDRQFILSSKKLLLSDSGFYLCAWNLQETQYFGPGTRLLVL.

The chain has TRBV6-5 and TRBJ1-3, with a weak D call TRBD1 (5 bases). CDR1 and CDR2 (germline): MNHEY, SVGAGI. V lost 0 bases and J 0 bases, leaving 6 bases between the germline ends. The CDR3 runs 15 residues. The CDR3: CASSYSRGSGNTIYF. For the CDR3, the DNA is TGTGCCAGCAGTTACTCGAGGGGCTCTGGAAACACCATATATTTT.

This clone was observed a single time. The chain uses TRBV9 and TRBJ2-2, with D unclear. The CDR3 is 13 amino acids. Germline values: CDR1 SGDLS, CDR2 YYNGEE. V lost 1 base and J 6 bases, leaving 7 bases between the germline ends. CDR3: CASSVFSAGELFF. The CDR3 coding sequence is TGTGCCAGCAGCGTATTCAGTGCCGGGGAGCTGTTTTTT.

The CDR3 coding sequence is TGTGCCAGCAGATTGGTTCGTGGTGAGCAGTTCTTC. Its translation: CASRLVRGEQFF. The chain uses TRBV6-5 and TRBJ2-1; D remains unclear. Germline loops: CDR1 MNHEY, CDR2 SVGAGI. V was pared by 6 bases and J by 9 bases, with 12 bases between. The CDR3 is made up of 12 amino acids.

The chain is built from TRBV7-2 and TRBJ2-7; D unclear. V was pared by 5 bases and J by 9 bases, with 11 bases between. This CDR3 is 11 amino acids long. Germline CDR1 SGHTA, CDR2 FQGNSA. The CDR3 DNA is TGTGCCAGCAGCACGCAGTCTGGGCAGTACTTC. It translates to CASSTQSGQYF.

The genes are TRBV4-1 and TRBJ1-5; perhaps TRBD1 as D (5 bases). The CDR3 covers 16 residues. Trimming cost V 0 bases and J 1 base, with 10 bases left between them. Germline V lookup: CDR1 MGHRA, CDR2 YSYEKL. CDR3 nucleotide sequence: TGCGCCAGCAGCCAAGATACAGGCCTGAGCAATCAGCCCCAGCATTTT. Translating gives CASSQDTGLSNQPQHF.

This rearrangement joins TRBV4-2 to TRBJ2-7; TRBD1 matches at 7 bases. Germline CDR1 reads LGHNA; CDR2 reads YNFKEQ. The CDR3 extends over 14 amino acids. Trimming cost V 0 bases and J 4 bases; bases outside gene matches: 3. The CDR3 reads CASSQETGRYEQYF. Written as DNA, the CDR3 is TGTGCCAGCAGCCAAGAGACAGGGAGATACGAGCAGTACTTC.

This chain joins TRBV2 and TRBJ2-5, with D perhaps matching TRBD2 (6 bases). This CDR3 has 13 amino acids. The V gene's germline CDR1 is SNHLY and CDR2 FYNNEI. V was shortened by 7 bases and J by 1 base, with 10 bases between the two germline ends. The CDR3 DNA reads as TGTGCCAGCATGGCGGGAATCCAAGAGACCCAGTACTTC. This encodes CASMAGIQETQYF.

This chain connects TRBV12-5 to TRBJ2-3; TRBD1 matches 10 bases. V lost 7 bases to trimming and J lost 1 base; unmatched junction nucleotides: 5. CDR3 length equals 15 residues. Germline CDR1 is LGHNT and CDR2 is FRNRAP. The CDR3 DNA reads TGTGCTAGTGCCACCGGGACAGGGGGCACAGATACGCAGTATTTT. It encodes CASATGTGGTDTQYF.

The CDR3 protein is CASSQTGSTGRNEQFF. CDR3 in DNA: TGTGCCAGCAGTCAGACAGGGTCGACGGGTCGCAATGAGCAGTTCTTC. V is TRBV27 and J is TRBJ2-1; 7 nucleotides match TRBD1. Germline V gene data show CDR1 as MNHEY and CDR2 as SMNVEV (reference sequence). Trimming cost V 5 bases and J 6 bases; bases outside gene matches: 13. There are 16 residues in the CDR3.

The chain is built from TRBV18 and TRBJ2-3; TRBD2 matches at 12 bases. This CDR3 has 18 residues. CDR1 is KGHSH, CDR2 LQKENI, per germline. V lost 6 bases and J lost 2; bases outside the gene matches: 12. This CDR3 is CASSPRPSGRANTDTQYF. The CDR3 DNA follows: TGTGCCAGCTCCCCCCGGCCTAGCGGGAGGGCCAACACAGATACGCAGTATTTT. Looking up the rest from reference TRBV18 and TRBJ2-3 gives the full variable domain: NAGVMQNPRHLVRRRGQEARLRCSPMKGHSHVYWYRQLPEEGLKFMVYLQKENIIDESGMPKERFSAEFPKEGPSILRIQQVVRGDSAAYFCASSPRPSGRANTDTQYFGPGTRLTVL.

The J gene is TRBJ1-2, the V gene TRBV7-2; 7 bases fit TRBD1. CDR3 size: 11 residues. V shed 8 bases and J 8 bases; nucleotides not matched to a gene: 5. Germline V gene sequence: CDR1 SGHTA, CDR2 FQGNSA. The CDR3 reads CASSTGYGYTF. The CDR3 coding sequence is TGTGCCAGCTCGACAGGGTACGGCTACACCTTC.

The chain employs TRBV28 and TRBJ1-3; D might be TRBD1 (6 bases). Trimming took 5 bases from V and 7 from J, leaving 18 bases between them. Germline values: CDR1 MDHEN, CDR2 SYDVKM. This CDR3 is built from 15 residues. The CDR3 loop reads CASSPHQGWGNTIYF. In DNA form, the CDR3 reads TGTGCCAGCAGTCCGCACCAGGGGTGGGGGAACACCATATATTTT.

This chain joins TRBV10-3 and TRBJ2-2; 8 nucleotides match TRBD2. CDR1 is ENHRY and CDR2 is SYGVKD in the germline V gene. V was pared by 6 bases and J by 0 bases, with 12 bases of the junction left unmatched. The CDR3 has 18 residues. CDR3 loop: CAISPYDLAGTNTGELFF. The CDR3, as DNA: TGTGCCATCAGCCCTTACGACTTAGCGGGGACGAACACCGGGGAGCTGTTTTTT.

The table lists this clone with a few counts. The rearrangement uses TRBV7-6 and TRBJ1-4; D is perhaps TRBD1 (5 bases). This CDR3 comprises 15 residues. The germline gives CDR1 SGHVS, CDR2 FNYEAQ. V lost 1 base, J lost 5 bases, and 11 bases lay in between. CDR3 bases: TGTGCCAGCAGCTTAGGGGCGGCAGGGAATGAAAAACTGTTTTTT. Translating it yields CASSLGAAGNEKLFF.

The V gene is TRBV12-5, the J gene TRBJ2-5, with 14 bases fitting TRBD2. After removal of 6 bases from V and 5 bases from J, the junction contained 11 bases not matched to a gene. Per germline, CDR1 LGHNT and CDR2 FRNRAP. CDR3 length equals 17 residues. The CDR3: CASGPLPGLAGDETQYF. CDR3 coding DNA: TGTGCTAGTGGCCCTCTCCCGGGACTAGCGGGAGACGAGACCCAGTACTTC. Full variable domain (remainder filled in from reference TRBV12-5 and TRBJ2-5): DARVTQTPRHKVTEMGQEVTMRCQPILGHNTVFWYRQTMMQGLELLAYFRNRAPLDDSGMPKDRFSAEMPDATLATLKIQPSEPRDSAVYFCASGPLPGLAGDETQYFGPGTRLLVL.

The rearrangement joins TRBV29-1 to TRBJ2-5; TRBD1 matches at 7 bases. V trimming: 6 bases; J trimming: 3 bases; junction bases outside the gene matches: 7. This CDR3 comprises 13 residues. Germline lookup yields CDR1 SQVTM and CDR2 ANQGSEA. CDR3 residues: CSVRDSAKETQYF. The CDR3 nucleotides read TGCAGCGTACGGGACAGCGCTAAAGAGACCCAGTACTTC.